This T cell receptor beta chain was found in a study of CD8+ T cells in alopecia areata. General study findings and limits: Sequencing of scalp samples also captures resident alphabeta T cells of normal skin.

With respect to this clone: Its specificity is not known.

The CDR3 totals 14 residues. CDR1 and CDR2 (germline): SGHRS, YFSETQ. Trimming stripped 4 bases from V and 5 bases from J, with 14 bases between. RNA was extracted and reverse transcribed into cDNA as the sequencing template. Sequencing was performed with immunoSEQ multiplex PCR; in TCRdb, only in-frame clones are kept and a portion is missing. The sample includes some 150,000 clones, roughly 50% seen only once; the top ten take under 7.5%. This TCR was sampled from a human donor with alopecia areata. The material sequenced was CD4+ T cells sorted from blood, taken at week 0. The chain uses TRBV5-1 and TRBJ2-3; D may be TRBD1 or TRBD2 (5 bases each). The CDR3 here is CASSPSGPGDTQYF. The CDR3, as DNA: TGCGCCAGCAGCCCTTCGGGGCCGGGAGATACGCAGTATTTT.